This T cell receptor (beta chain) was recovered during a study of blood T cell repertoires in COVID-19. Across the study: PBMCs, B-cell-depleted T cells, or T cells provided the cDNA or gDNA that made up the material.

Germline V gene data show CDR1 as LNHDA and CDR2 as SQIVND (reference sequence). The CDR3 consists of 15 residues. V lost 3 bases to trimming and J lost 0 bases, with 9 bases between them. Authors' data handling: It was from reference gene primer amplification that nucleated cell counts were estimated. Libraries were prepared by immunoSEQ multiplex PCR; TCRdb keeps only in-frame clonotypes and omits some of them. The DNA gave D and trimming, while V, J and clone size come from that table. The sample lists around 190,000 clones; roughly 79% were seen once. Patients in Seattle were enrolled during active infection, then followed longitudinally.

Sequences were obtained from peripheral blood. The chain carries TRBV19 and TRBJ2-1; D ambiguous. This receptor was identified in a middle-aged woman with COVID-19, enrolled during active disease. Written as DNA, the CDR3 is TGTGCCAGTAGTATCGCCCACTTCTCCTACAATGAGCAGTTCTTC. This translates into CASSIAHFSYNEQFF.